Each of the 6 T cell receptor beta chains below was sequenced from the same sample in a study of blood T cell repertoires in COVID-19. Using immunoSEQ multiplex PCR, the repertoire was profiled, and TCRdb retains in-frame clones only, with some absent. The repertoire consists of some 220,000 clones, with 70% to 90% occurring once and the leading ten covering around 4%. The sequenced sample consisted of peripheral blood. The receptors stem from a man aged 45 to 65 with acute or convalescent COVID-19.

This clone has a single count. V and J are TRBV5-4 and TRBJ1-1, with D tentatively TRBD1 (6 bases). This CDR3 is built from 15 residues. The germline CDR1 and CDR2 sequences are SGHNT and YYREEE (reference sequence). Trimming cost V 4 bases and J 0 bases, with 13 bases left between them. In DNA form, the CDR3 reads TGTGCCAGCAGCCCGGTGGGGGCTTTGAACACTGAAGCTTTCTTT. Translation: CASSPVGALNTEAFF.

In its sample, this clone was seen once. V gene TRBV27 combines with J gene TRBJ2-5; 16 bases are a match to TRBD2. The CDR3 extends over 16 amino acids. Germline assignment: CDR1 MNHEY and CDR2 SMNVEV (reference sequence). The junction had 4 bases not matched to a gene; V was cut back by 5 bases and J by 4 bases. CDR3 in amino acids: CASSPGTSGRVETQYF. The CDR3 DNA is TGTGCCAGCAGTCCTGGGACTAGCGGGAGGGTAGAGACCCAGTACTTC.

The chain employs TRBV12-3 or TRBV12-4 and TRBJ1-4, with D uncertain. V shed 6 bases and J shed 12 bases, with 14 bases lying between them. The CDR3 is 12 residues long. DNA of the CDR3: TGTGCCAGCAGCCCGAACGGGGTGGAACTGTTTTTT. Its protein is CASSPNGVELFF.

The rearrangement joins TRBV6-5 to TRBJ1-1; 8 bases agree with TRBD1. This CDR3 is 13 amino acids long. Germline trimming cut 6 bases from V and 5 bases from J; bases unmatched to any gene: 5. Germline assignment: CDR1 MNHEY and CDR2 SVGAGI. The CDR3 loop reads CASSGTGGTEAFF. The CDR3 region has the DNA TGTGCCAGCAGCGGGACAGGAGGGACTGAAGCTTTCTTT.

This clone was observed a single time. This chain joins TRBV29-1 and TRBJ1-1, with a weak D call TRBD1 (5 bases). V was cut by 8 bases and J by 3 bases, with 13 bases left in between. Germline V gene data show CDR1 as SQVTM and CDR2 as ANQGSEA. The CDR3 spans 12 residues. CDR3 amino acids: CSTDPRDTEAFF. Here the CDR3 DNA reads TGCAGCACGGACCCCAGGGACACTGAAGCTTTCTTT.

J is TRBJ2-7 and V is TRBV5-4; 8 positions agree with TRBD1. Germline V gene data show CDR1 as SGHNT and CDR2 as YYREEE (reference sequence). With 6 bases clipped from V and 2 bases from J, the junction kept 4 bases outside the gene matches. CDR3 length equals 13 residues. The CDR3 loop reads CASNLDRAYEQYF. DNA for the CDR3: TGTGCCAGCAACCTGGACAGGGCCTACGAGCAGTACTTC.